One and the same sample provided the 15 T cell receptor beta chains below, sequenced in a study of blood T cell repertoires in COVID-19. Sequenced by immunoSEQ multiplex PCR; TCRdb stores in-frame clones only, minus some. Of approximately 110,000 clones listed, 75% to 90% are singletons. Sequenced sample: peripheral blood. The receptors originated from a woman in her seventies with acute or convalescent COVID-19.

V and J are TRBV7-3 and TRBJ1-2; 10 bases map to TRBD1. After removal of 5 bases from V and 5 bases from J, the junction contained 8 bases not matched to a gene. This CDR3 has 15 amino acids. Germline V gives CDR1 SGHTA, CDR2 FQGTGA. The CDR3 coding sequence is TGTGCCAGCAGCCCCGGGACAGGGGTGTGGTATGGCTACACCTTC. Protein: CASSPGTGVWYGYTF. The full variable domain, completed using reference TRBV7-3 and TRBJ1-2, is GAGVSQTPSNKVTEKGKYVELRCDPISGHTALYWYRQSLGQGPEFLIYFQGTGAADDSGLPNDRFFAVRPEGSVSTLKIQRTERGDSAVYLCASSPGTGVWYGYTFGSGTRLTVV.

The chain couples TRBV6-5 to TRBJ1-6; tentatively, D is TRBD1 (6 bases). V gave up 6 bases and J gave up 7 bases, with 13 bases separating them. The CDR3 length is 14 residues. Germline CDR1 MNHEY, CDR2 SVGAGI. The CDR3, as DNA: TGTGCCAGCAGACAGGGCTTTGTGAATTCACCCCTCCACTTT. It specifies CASRQGFVNSPLHF.

The V call is TRBV30, the J call TRBJ2-5; a possible D gene is TRBD2 (5 bases). Germline CDR1 is GTSNPN and CDR2 is SVGIG (reference sequence). V lost 0 bases to trimming and J lost 2 bases, with 7 bases between them. The CDR3 runs 13 residues. The CDR3 protein is CAWSVGVQETQYF. The CDR3, as DNA: TGTGCCTGGAGTGTCGGGGTACAAGAGACCCAGTACTTC.

This clone was observed a few times. The J gene is TRBJ1-3, the V gene TRBV5-1; the match to TRBD1 covers 9 bases. CDR3 length equals 19 residues. From germline, CDR1 is SGHRS and CDR2 YFSETQ. V was pared by 0 bases and J by 1 base, with 11 bases of the junction left unmatched. DNA for the CDR3: TGCGCCAGCAGCTTGGAGGGACAGGGTGTCTTTGCGTCTGGAAACACCATATATTTT. Translated: CASSLEGQGVFASGNTIYF.

The chain couples TRBV15 to TRBJ1-5; TRBD1 might be the D (5 bases). The CDR3 length is 15 residues. Trimming pared 0 bases from V and 2 bases from J, leaving 8 bases between. Germline lookup yields CDR1 LNHNV and CDR2 YYDKDF (reference sequence). Here the CDR3 DNA reads TGTGCCACCAGCAGAGATGCGGGGGGCAATCAGCCCCAGCATTTT. Its translation: CATSRDAGGNQPQHF.

The rearrangement links TRBV30 to TRBJ2-7, with TRBD1 identical over 10 bases. J was trimmed by 4 bases and V by 3 bases; bases with no gene match: 0. Germline loops: CDR1 GTSNPN, CDR2 SVGIG (reference sequence). The CDR3 loop spans 12 amino acids. In nucleotides, the CDR3 is TGTGCCTGGAGGGACAGGGGGTACGAGCAGTACTTC. This gives the protein CAWRDRGYEQYF.

The chain couples TRBV5-4 to TRBJ1-2, with a possible D match to TRBD1 (6 bases). Between the trimmed V and J ends, which lost 4 bases and 3 bases, there was a span of 16 bases. CDR3 length: 15 residues. Germline CDR1 and CDR2: SGHNT and YYREEE (reference sequence). The CDR3 DNA reads as TGTGCCAGCAGCAAAGGGGGACCAGCCCACTATGGCTACACCTTC. It specifies CASSKGGPAHYGYTF.

The gene calls are TRBV18 and TRBJ1-1; D is unresolved. The V gene's germline CDR1 is KGHSH and CDR2 LQKENI. Trimming removed 3 bases at V and 0 bases at J, with 11 bases between. The CDR3 length is 15 residues. The CDR3 DNA reads TGTGCCAGCTCACCGCAAAATACAGTGAACACTGAAGCTTTCTTT. This gives the protein CASSPQNTVNTEAFF.

The V call is TRBV7-2, the J call TRBJ2-5; 9 bases line up with TRBD2. CDR1 is SGHTA and CDR2 is FQGNSA in the germline V gene. This CDR3 has 14 residues. V shed 2 bases, J shed 5 bases, and the junction held 3 bases outside the gene matches. In nucleotides, the CDR3 is TGTGCCAGCAGCTTAACGGCGGGGGGGGAGACCCAGTACTTC. Residues: CASSLTAGGETQYF.

The DNA for the CDR3 is TGCAGCGGCCGTGGGCCAGGGCTCTACGAGCAGTACTTC. It is translated as CSGRGPGLYEQYF. The chain couples TRBV29-1 to TRBJ2-7; tentative D call: TRBD1 (5 bases). The CDR3 is made up of 13 amino acids. V lost 7 bases, J lost 3 bases, and 16 bases lay in between. Germline V CDR1 and CDR2: SQVTM, ANQGSEA.

The chain uses TRBV5-1 and TRBJ2-5; a possible D gene is TRBD2 (6 bases). The CDR3 is 15 amino acids. Germline-derived CDR1 and CDR2 are SGHRS and YFSETQ. Trimming cost V 4 bases and J 5 bases, with 18 bases left between them. The chain's CDR3 is CASSTTGAGQETQYF. DNA for the CDR3: TGCGCCAGCAGCACCACGGGCGCGGGGCAGGAGACCCAGTACTTC. Complete variable domain (other parts from reference TRBV5-1 and TRBJ2-5): KAGVTQTPRYLIKTRGQQVTLSCSPISGHRSVSWYQQTPGQGLQFLFEYFSETQRNKGNFPGRFSGRQFSNSRSEMNVSTLELGDSALYLCASSTTGAGQETQYFGPGTRLLVL.

This clone was observed a single time. This chain uses TRBV5-4 with TRBJ2-1, with D possibly matching TRBD1 (6 bases). CDR3 length: 15 amino acids. Germline-derived CDR1 and CDR2 are SGHNT and YYREEE (reference sequence). Trimming stripped 0 bases from V and 4 bases from J, with 11 bases between. CDR3 region: CASSLVAQGYNEQFF. The CDR3 bases are TGTGCCAGCAGCTTGGTGGCTCAGGGGTACAATGAGCAGTTCTTC.

The rearrangement joins TRBV5-4 to TRBJ1-2, with TRBD1 matching over 12 bases. The germline V gene encodes CDR1 SGHNT and CDR2 YYREEE (reference sequence). V shed 4 bases and J 7 bases; nucleotides not matched to a gene: 5. This CDR3 is 14 amino acids long. The CDR3 bases are TGTGCCAGCAGCCAGGGACAGGGGGCCGCTGGCTACACCTTC. This sequence encodes CASSQGQGAAGYTF.

The chain employs TRBV10-3 and TRBJ1-1; TRBD1 is a possible D gene (5 bases). The length of the CDR3 is 16 residues. V was trimmed by 6 bases and J by 1 base, leaving 18 bases between them. Germline CDR1 is ENHRY and CDR2 is SYGVKD. CDR3 DNA: TGTGCCATCAGCACAGACAGCTTCACATCGAACACTGAAGCTTTCTTT. It specifies CAISTDSFTSNTEAFF.

The chain recombines TRBV5-6 with TRBJ2-1, with TRBD2 matching over 11 bases. V lost 4 bases to trimming and J lost 6 bases; unmatched junction nucleotides: 6. CDR3 size: 15 residues. Germline CDR1 and CDR2: SGHDT and YYEEEE. The CDR3 DNA reads TGTGCCAGCAGCCTACTAGCGGGAGCTGGCAATGAGCAGTTCTTC. This translates into CASSLLAGAGNEQFF.